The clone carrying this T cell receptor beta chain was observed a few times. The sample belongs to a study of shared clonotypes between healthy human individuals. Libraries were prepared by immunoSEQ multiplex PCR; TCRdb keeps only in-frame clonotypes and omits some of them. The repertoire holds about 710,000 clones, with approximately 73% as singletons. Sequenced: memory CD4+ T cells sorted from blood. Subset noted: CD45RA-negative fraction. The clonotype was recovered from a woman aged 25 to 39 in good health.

CDR3 loop: CASSPGSSGRGETQYF. Here the CDR3 DNA reads TGTGCCAGCAGTCCGGGAAGTAGCGGGAGGGGTGAGACCCAGTACTTC. The chain links TRBV7-3 to TRBJ2-5; TRBD2 matches at 11 bases. With V trimmed by 6 bases and J by 5 bases, 11 bases remained unmatched. The CDR3 sequence is 16 residues long. Germline V gene sequence: CDR1 SGHTA, CDR2 FQGTGA. Supplemented by reference TRBV7-3 and TRBJ2-5, the full variable domain reads GAGVSQTPSNKVTEKGKYVELRCDPISGHTALYWYRQSLGQGPEFLIYFQGTGAADDSGLPNDRFFAVRPEGSVSTLKIQRTERGDSAVYLCASSPGSSGRGETQYFGPGTRLLVL.